The 9 T cell receptor beta chains reported below all come from one sample, sequenced in a study of T cells in Graves' hyperthyroidism and ophthalmopathy. Amplified TCR beta CDR3 regions derived from RNA transcripts. When the TCR CDR3 underwent first-round RT-PCR, the HTBI primer set was used. TCRdb reprocessed the multiplex PCR reads via MiXCR and lists one record per CDR3 protein. The sample includes fewer than 850,000 distinct CDR3 sequences, 17% of them seen just once. Sample: blood. The receptor source for this set is a man in his forties or fifties with Graves' hyperthyroidism.

This clonotype was counted ten times or more. The chain couples TRBV7-2 to TRBJ1-1; tentative D call: TRBD1 (6 bases). The CDR3 has 15 residues. Germline V gene data show CDR1 as SGHTA and CDR2 as FQGNSA. Trimming cost V 5 bases and J 3 bases, with 16 bases left between them. DNA of the CDR3: TGTGCCAGCAGCCTTCATCAGGGGCTGGACACTGAAGCTTTCTTT. Translation gives CASSLHQGLDTEAFF.

This clonotype was counted a few times. The rearrangement links TRBV20-1 to TRBJ1-3, with 7 nucleotides matching TRBD1. This CDR3 is 15 amino acids long. Germline V gives CDR1 DFQATT, CDR2 SNEGSKA (reference sequence). Unmatched junction bases numbered 12, after V lost 6 bases and J lost 4 bases. Written as DNA, the CDR3 is TGCAGTGCGATGGGGACAGCCCTGAGAGGAAACACCATATATTTT. The encoded protein is CSAMGTALRGNTIYF.

This clonotype was recorded a few times. The chain is built from TRBV5-1 and TRBJ1-6; D ambiguous. The CDR3 extends over 12 amino acids. V was shortened by 0 bases and J by 12 bases, with 7 bases between the two germline ends. The V gene's germline CDR1 is SGHRS and CDR2 YFSETQ. CDR3 loop: CASSLEGQPLHF. The CDR3 region has the DNA TGCGCCAGCAGCTTGGAGGGTCAACCCCTCCACTTT.

The chain is built from TRBV7-2 and TRBJ1-2, with 8 nucleotides matching TRBD1. The V segment lost 5 bases and the J segment 7 bases; nucleotides outside the gene matches: 9. The CDR3 covers 14 residues. CDR1 and CDR2 from the germline V gene are SGHTA and FQGNSA. CDR3 region: CASSPAGTGGGYTF. The CDR3 coding sequence is TGTGCCAGCAGCCCTGCCGGGACAGGCGGTGGCTACACCTTC.

For this clonotype: The conserved final phenylalanine or tryptophan is absent from the CDR3, which likely points to a read error. V is TRBV28 and J is TRBJ1-5, with D maybe TRBD1 (5 bases). The CDR3 runs 14 residues. The germline gives CDR1 MDHEN, CDR2 SYDVKM. V was cut by 5 bases and J by 5 bases, with 13 bases left in between. DNA of the CDR3: TGTGCCAGCAGTAGGGTGCAGGGAGATCAGCCCCAGCATTCT. Residues: CASSRVQGDQPQHS.

Only a few counts were recorded for this clonotype. The J gene is TRBJ2-5, the V gene TRBV24-1, with TRBD2 matching over 9 bases. This CDR3 has 18 residues. With V trimmed by 4 bases and J by 5 bases, 16 bases remained unmatched. The germline V gene has CDR1 KGHDR and CDR2 SFDVKD. CDR3 region: CATSDPGPAAGGGETQYF. The CDR3 DNA is TGTGCCACCAGTGACCCGGGGCCGGCAGCGGGAGGCGGGGAGACCCAGTACTTC.

This clonotype appeared a few times. This sequence joins TRBV27 and TRBJ1-6, with D uncertain. Germline V gives CDR1 MNHEY, CDR2 SMNVEV (reference sequence). The CDR3 contains 15 residues. Deletions cut 0 bases from V and 10 bases from J, with 13 bases between. DNA for the CDR3: TGTGCCAGCAGTTTATCGGGCACTTACAGATCACCCCTCCACTTT. Its translation is CASSLSGTYRSPLHF.

In this sample, this clonotype turned up many times. J is TRBJ1-1 and V is TRBV5-1, with D possibly being TRBD1 (5 bases). This CDR3 comprises 14 residues. Germline assignment: CDR1 SGHRS and CDR2 YFSETQ. The V and J ends lost 3 bases and 2 bases respectively, with 11 bases between them. The CDR3 DNA follows: TGCGCCAGCAGCTCCGACAGCGTTAACACTGAAGCTTTCTTT. This codes for CASSSDSVNTEAFF.

This clonotype was observed at least ten times. The chain couples TRBV27 to TRBJ2-7; 8 nucleotides align to TRBD1. The germline gives CDR1 MNHEY, CDR2 SMNVEV (reference sequence). The CDR3 is 14 amino acids. V lost 4 bases and J lost 1; bases outside the gene matches: 3. In nucleotides, the CDR3 is TGTGCCAGCAGTTACACAGGGGGTTCCTACGAGCAGTACTTC. This gives the protein CASSYTGGSYEQYF.